This T cell receptor (beta chain) was observed in a study of identical twins. From the 5' RACE reads, TCRdb called clonotypes with MiXCR, one entry per CDR3 protein. The profile covers 15,000 to 20,000 distinct CDR3 sequences, with nearly 70% appearing a single time and under 7% taken by the ten largest. Points on this clonotype: Its matching antigen is unknown.

Findings of the study overall: Conclusions rested on cross-sectional statistics rather than following the same donors. There were fewer insertions in abundant cord blood beta clonotypes, but memory repertoires showed no such pattern. Twins showed weaker excess sharing in their beta out-of-frame sequences.

The TCR originated in a woman aged 18-30 years in good health. This table probably holds off-target reads from a library built for another chain. Sequencing used memory (CD45RO+) T cells sorted from blood.

The CDR3 DNA reads as TGTGCCAGCAGTTCCGGACGGGAAAGGGCCTACGAGCAGTACTTC. Its protein product is CASSSGRERAYEQYF. The chain employs TRBV7-9 and TRBJ2-7; maybe TRBD2 (5 bases). The length of the CDR3 is 15 residues. Germline lookup yields CDR1 SEHNR and CDR2 FQNEAQ (reference sequence). V was clipped by 6 bases and J by 2 bases, with 17 bases between them.